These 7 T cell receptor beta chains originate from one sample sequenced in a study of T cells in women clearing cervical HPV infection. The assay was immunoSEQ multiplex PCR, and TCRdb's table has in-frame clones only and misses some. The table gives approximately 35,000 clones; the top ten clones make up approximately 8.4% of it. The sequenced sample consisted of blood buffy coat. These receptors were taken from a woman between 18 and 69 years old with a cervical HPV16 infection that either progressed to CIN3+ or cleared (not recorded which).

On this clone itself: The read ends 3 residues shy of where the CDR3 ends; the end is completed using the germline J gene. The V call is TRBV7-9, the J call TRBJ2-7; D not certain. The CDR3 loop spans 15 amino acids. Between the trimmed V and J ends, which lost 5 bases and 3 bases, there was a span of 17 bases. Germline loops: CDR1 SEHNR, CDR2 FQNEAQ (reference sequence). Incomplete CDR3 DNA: TGTGCCAGCAGCGTCTCGGTGGGCAGTCTCTACGAG. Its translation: CASSVSVGSLYE. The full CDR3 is CASSVSVGSLYEQYF.

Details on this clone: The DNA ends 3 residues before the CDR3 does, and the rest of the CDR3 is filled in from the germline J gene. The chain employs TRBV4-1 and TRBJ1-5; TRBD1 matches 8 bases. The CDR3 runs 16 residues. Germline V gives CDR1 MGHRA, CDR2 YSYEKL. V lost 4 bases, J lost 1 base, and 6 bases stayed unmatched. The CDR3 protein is CASSRENRGSNQPQHF. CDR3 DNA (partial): TGCGCCAGCAGCCGAGAGAACAGGGGGAGCAATCAGCCC.

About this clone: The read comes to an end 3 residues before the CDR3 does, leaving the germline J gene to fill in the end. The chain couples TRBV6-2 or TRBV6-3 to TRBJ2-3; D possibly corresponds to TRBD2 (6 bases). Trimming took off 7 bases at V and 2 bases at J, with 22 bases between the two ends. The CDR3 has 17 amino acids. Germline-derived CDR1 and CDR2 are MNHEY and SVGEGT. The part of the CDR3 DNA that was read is TGTGCCAGCACCCTAAGGGATGGCGGGGTAACCACAGATACG. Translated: CASTLRDGGVTTDT. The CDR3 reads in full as CASTLRDGGVTTDTQYF.

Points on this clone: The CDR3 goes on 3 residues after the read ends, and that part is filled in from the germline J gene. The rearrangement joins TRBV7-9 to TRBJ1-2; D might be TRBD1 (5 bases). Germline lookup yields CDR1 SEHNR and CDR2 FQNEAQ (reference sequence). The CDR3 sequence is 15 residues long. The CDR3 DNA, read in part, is TGTGCCAGCCTCCGGCAGCGGGGGGACTCCTACGAC. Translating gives CASLRQRGDSYD. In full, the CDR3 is CASLRQRGDSYDYTF.

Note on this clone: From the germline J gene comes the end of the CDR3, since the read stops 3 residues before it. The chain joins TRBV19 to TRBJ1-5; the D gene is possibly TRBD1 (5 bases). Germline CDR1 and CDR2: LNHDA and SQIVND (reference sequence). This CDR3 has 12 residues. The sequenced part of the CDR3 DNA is TGTGCCAGTAGCCAGGGTGCAGATCCC. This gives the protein CASSQGADP. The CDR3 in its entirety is CASSQGADPQHF.

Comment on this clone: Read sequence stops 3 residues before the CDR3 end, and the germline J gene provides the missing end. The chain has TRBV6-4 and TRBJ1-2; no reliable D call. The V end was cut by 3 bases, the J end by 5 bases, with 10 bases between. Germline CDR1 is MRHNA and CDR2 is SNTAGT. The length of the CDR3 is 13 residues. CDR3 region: CASSDSSGYGYTF. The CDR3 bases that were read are TGTGCCAGCAGTGATTCGTCCGGGTATGGC.

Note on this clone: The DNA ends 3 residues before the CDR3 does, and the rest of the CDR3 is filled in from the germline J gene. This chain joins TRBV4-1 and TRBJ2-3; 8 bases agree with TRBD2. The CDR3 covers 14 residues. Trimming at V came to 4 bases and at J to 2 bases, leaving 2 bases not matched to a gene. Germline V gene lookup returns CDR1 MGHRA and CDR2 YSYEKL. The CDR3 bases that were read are TGCGCCAGCAGCCCCGGGGGGGCCACAGATACG. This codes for CASSPGGATDT. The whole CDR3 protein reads CASSPGGATDTQYF.